This T cell receptor (beta chain) appears in the sequencing data of a study of blood T cell repertoires in COVID-19. Study as a whole: Specimens from acute and convalescent COVID-19 originated in the United States, Italy and Spain.

Germline V lookup: CDR1 SGHTS, CDR2 YDEGEE. Trimming removed 4 bases from V and 7 bases from J; junction bases left unmatched: 12. This CDR3 region has 16 residues. Sequencing used immunoSEQ multiplex PCR; TCRdb keeps in-frame clones, though not all of them. The data contain about 300,000 clones, roughly nine tenths of them singletons. The sequence was collected from a man between 18 and 35 years old who had recovered from COVID-19. This chain links TRBV5-8 with TRBJ2-1, with 9 bases matching TRBD1. Sample: peripheral blood. In DNA, the CDR3 is TGTGCCAGCAGCCCCTCCGGACAGGGGTTTGGGAATGAGCAGTTCTTC. Encoded protein: CASSPSGQGFGNEQFF.